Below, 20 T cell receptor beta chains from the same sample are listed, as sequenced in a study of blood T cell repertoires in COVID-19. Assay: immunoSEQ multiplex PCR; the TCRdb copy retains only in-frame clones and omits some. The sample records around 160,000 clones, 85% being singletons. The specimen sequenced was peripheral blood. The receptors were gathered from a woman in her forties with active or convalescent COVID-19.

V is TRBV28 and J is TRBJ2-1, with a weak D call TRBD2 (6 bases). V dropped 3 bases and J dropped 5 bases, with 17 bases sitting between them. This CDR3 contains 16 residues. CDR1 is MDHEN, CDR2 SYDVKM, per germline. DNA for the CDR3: TGTGCCAGCAGTTTTGTAGTGTCCGCGGGACACAATGAGCAGTTCTTC. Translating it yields CASSFVVSAGHNEQFF.

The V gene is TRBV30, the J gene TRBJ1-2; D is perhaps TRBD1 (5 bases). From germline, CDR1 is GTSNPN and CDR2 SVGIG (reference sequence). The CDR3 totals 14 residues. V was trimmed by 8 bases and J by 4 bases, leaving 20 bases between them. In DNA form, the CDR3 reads TGTGCCCGGACACTCCTAGGTTCGGTCTATGGCTACACCTTC. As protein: CARTLLGSVYGYTF.

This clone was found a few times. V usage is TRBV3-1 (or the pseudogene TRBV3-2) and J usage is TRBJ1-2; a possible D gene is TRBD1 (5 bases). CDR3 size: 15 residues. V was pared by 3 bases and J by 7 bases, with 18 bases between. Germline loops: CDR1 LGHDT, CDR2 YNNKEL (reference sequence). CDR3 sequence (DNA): TGTGCCAGCAGCCAGAGCGCGGGGCCGGGTAGTGGCTACACCTTC. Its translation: CASSQSAGPGSGYTF.

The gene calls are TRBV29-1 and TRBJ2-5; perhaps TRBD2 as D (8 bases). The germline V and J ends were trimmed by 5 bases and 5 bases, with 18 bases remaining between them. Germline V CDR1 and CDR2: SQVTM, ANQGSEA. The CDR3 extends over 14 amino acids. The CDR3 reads CSVLPGQRGETQYF. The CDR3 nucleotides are TGCAGCGTTTTACCGGGACAGCGGGGGGAGACCCAGTACTTC.

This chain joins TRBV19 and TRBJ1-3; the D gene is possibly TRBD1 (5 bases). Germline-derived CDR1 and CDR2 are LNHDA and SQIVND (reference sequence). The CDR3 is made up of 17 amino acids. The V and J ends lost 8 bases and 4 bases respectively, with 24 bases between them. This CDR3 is CASHQHIPGHSGNTIYF. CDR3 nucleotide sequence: TGTGCCAGTCACCAGCATATTCCAGGGCATTCCGGAAACACCATATATTTT.

The CDR3 DNA reads as TGTGCCAGCAGTGAATTCATAGGGCAGGGGACCTACAATGAGCAGTTCTTC. It specifies CASSEFIGQGTYNEQFF. The chain links TRBV6-1 to TRBJ2-1; TRBD1 might be the D (6 bases). V dropped 2 bases and J dropped 2 bases, with 16 bases sitting between them. Germline loops: CDR1 MNHNS, CDR2 SASEGT. The CDR3 extends over 17 amino acids.

The CDR3 sequence is CASSSQEGIYGYTF. Here the CDR3 DNA reads TGTGCCAGCAGTTCCCAGGAGGGGATCTATGGCTACACCTTC. V and J are TRBV27 and TRBJ1-2; D possibly corresponds to TRBD1 (5 bases). The V gene's germline CDR1 is MNHEY and CDR2 SMNVEV (reference sequence). This CDR3 spans 14 amino acids. The V gene lost 4 bases and the J gene lost 4 bases, with 13 bases spanning the gap.

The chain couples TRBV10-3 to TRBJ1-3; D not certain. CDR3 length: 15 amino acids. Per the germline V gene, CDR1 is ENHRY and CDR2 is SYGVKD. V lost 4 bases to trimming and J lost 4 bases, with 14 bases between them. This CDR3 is CAISAKRALGNTIYF. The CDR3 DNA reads TGTGCCATCAGTGCAAAGAGAGCTTTAGGAAACACCATATATTTT.

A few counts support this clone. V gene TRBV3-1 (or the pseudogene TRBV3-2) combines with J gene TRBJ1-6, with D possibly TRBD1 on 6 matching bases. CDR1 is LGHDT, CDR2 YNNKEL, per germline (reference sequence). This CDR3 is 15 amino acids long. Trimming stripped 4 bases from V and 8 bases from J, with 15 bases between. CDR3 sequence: CASSRGGGLYSPLHF. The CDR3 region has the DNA TGTGCCAGCAGCCGAGGGGGGGGGCTTTATTCACCCCTCCACTTT.

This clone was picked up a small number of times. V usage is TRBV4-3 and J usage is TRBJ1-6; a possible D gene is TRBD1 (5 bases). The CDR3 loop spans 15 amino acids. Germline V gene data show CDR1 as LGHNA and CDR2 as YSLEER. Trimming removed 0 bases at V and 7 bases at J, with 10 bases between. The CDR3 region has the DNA TGCGCCAGCAGCCAAGAAGGGGCGGGGAATTCACCCCTCCACTTT. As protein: CASSQEGAGNSPLHF.

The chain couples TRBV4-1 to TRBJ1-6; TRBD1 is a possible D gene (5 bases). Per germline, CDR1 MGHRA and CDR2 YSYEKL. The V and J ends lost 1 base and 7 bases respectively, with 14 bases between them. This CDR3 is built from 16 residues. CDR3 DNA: TGCGCCAGCAGCCAAGTAGGGGACTTCCCCAATTCACCCCTCCACTTT. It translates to CASSQVGDFPNSPLHF.

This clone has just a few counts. The DNA of the CDR3 is TGTGCCAGCAGCCCCCGACAGGGAGCTGGAGGAGGCTACACCTTC. It is translated as CASSPRQGAGGGYTF. The chain recombines TRBV6-6 with TRBJ1-2; TRBD1 matches 7 bases. J lost 8 bases, V lost 6 bases, and 15 bases had no gene match. Germline CDR1 is MNHNY and CDR2 is SVGAGI (reference sequence). This CDR3 has 15 residues.

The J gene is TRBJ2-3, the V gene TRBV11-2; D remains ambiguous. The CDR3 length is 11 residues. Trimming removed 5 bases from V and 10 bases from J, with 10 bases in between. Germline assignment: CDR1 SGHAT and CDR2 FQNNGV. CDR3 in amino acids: CASSLSEAQYF. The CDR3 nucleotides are TGTGCCAGCAGCCTGAGCGAGGCGCAGTATTTT.

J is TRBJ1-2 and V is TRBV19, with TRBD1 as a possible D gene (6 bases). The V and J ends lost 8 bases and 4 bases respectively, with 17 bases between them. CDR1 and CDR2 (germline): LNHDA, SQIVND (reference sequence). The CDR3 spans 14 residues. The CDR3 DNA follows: TGTGCCAGTTCCTTGTGGGACAAGGTCTATGGCTACACCTTC. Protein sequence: CASSLWDKVYGYTF.

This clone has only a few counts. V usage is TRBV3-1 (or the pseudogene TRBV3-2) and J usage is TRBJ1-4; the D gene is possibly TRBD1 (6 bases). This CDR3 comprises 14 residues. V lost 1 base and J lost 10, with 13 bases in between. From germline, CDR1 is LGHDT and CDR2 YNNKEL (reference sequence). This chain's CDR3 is CASSQGTVKGKLFF. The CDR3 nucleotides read TGTGCCAGCAGCCAAGGGACAGTGAAGGGAAAACTGTTTTTT.

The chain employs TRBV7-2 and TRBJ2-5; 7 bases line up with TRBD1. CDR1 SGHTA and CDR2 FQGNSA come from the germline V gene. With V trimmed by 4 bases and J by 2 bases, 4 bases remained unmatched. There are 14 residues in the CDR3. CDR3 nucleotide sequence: TGTGCCAGCAGCTACATGACAGGGCAAGAGACCCAGTACTTC. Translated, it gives CASSYMTGQETQYF.

The chain's CDR3 is CASRTGGLYEQYF. For the CDR3, the DNA is TGTGCCAGCCGGACAGGGGGGCTCTACGAGCAGTACTTC. The chain is built from TRBV28 and TRBJ2-7; 10 bases agree with TRBD1. The J segment lost 3 bases and the V segment lost 8 bases, leaving 4 bases of the junction unmatched. Germline values: CDR1 MDHEN, CDR2 SYDVKM. This CDR3 comprises 13 residues.

The CDR3: CASSIGRLDIQYF. The CDR3 DNA follows: TGTGCCAGTAGTATCGGCAGGTTGGACATTCAGTACTTC. This sequence joins TRBV19 and TRBJ2-4; no clear D. V shed 3 bases and J shed 8 bases, with 11 bases lying between them. This CDR3 spans 13 amino acids. The germline CDR1 and CDR2 sequences are LNHDA and SQIVND (reference sequence).

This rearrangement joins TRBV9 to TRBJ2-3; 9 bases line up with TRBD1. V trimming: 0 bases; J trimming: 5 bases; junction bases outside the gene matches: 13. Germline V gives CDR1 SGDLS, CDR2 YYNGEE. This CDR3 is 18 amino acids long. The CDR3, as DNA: TGTGCCAGCAGCGTAGAGGATAGGGGACAGGGCCCTAGAGATACGCAGTATTTT. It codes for CASSVEDRGQGPRDTQYF. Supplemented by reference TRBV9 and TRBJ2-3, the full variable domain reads DSGVTQTPKHLITATGQRVTLRCSPRSGDLSVYWYQQSLDQGLQFLIQYYNGEERAKGNILERFSAQQFPDLHSELNLSSLELGDSALYFCASSVEDRGQGPRDTQYFGPGTRLTVL.

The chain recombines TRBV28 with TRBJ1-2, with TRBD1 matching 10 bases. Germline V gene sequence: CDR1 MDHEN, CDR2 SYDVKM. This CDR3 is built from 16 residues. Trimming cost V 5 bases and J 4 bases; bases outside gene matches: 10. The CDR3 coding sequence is TGTGCCAGCAGTCCCGGGACAGGGGTGCTGGGCTATGGCTACACCTTC. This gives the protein CASSPGTGVLGYGYTF.